These 21 T cell receptor beta chains share one sample of origin, sequenced in a study of blood T cell repertoires in COVID-19. Sequenced by immunoSEQ multiplex PCR; TCRdb stores in-frame clones only, minus some. The table includes 170,000 or so clones, more than 85% detected once. Source material: peripheral blood. These receptors were collected from a man aged 50 or older with acute or convalescent COVID-19.

V usage is TRBV11-2 and J usage is TRBJ2-3; 7 nucleotides align to TRBD2. Germline trimming cut 1 base from V and 3 bases from J; bases unmatched to any gene: 4. The CDR3 consists of 15 residues. The germline V gene has CDR1 SGHAT and CDR2 FQNNGV. The CDR3 protein is CASSLAGGATDTQYF. CDR3 DNA: TGTGCCAGCAGCTTAGCGGGGGGAGCGACAGATACGCAGTATTTT.

V and J are TRBV5-4 and TRBJ1-1; 10 bases map to TRBD1. CDR1 SGHNT and CDR2 YYREEE come from the germline V gene (reference sequence). With V trimmed by 5 bases and J by 0 bases, 7 bases remained unmatched. The CDR3 totals 16 residues. CDR3 sequence: CASSPGQGGMNTEAFF. The CDR3 bases are TGTGCCAGCAGTCCCGGACAGGGGGGGATGAACACTGAAGCTTTCTTT.

This rearrangement joins TRBV28 to TRBJ1-1, with 8 bases aligning to TRBD1. V lost 3 bases, J lost 1 base, and 4 bases stayed unmatched. The CDR3 runs 15 residues. The V gene's germline CDR1 is MDHEN and CDR2 SYDVKM. The CDR3 reads CASSLGGTGNTEAFF. CDR3 bases: TGTGCCAGCAGTTTGGGGGGGACAGGGAACACTGAAGCTTTCTTT. Full variable domain (outside the CDR3, taken from reference TRBV28 and TRBJ1-1): DVKVTQSSRYLVKRTGEKVFLECVQDMDHENMFWYRQDPGLGLRLIYFSYDVKMKEKGDIPEGYSVSREKKERFSLILESASTNQTSMYLCASSLGGTGNTEAFFGQGTRLTVV.

The rearrangement uses TRBV28 and TRBJ2-2; a possible D gene is TRBD2 (6 bases). CDR1 MDHEN and CDR2 SYDVKM come from the germline V gene. With 6 bases removed from V and 8 bases from J, the gap between germline ends came to 10 bases. This CDR3 has 12 amino acids. CDR3 nucleotides: TGTGCCAGCAGGGGGAGGTCGGGGGAGCTGTTTTTT. This encodes CASRGRSGELFF.

This clone appeared once. The chain combines TRBV6-5 with TRBJ2-2; TRBD1 matches at 7 bases. The junction had 6 bases not matched to a gene; V was cut back by 9 bases and J by 5 bases. The CDR3 covers 13 residues. Per germline, CDR1 MNHEY and CDR2 SVGAGI. The CDR3 DNA reads as TGTGCCAGTCGGACAGGCTCGACCGGGGAGCTGTTTTTT. Translated, it gives CASRTGSTGELFF.

The rearrangement uses TRBV19 and TRBJ2-2; 8 bases fit TRBD2. The germline V gene has CDR1 LNHDA and CDR2 SQIVND (reference sequence). The CDR3 loop spans 15 amino acids. V was clipped by 1 base and J by 3 bases; unmatched bases: 1. CDR3 bases: TGTGCCAGTAGTATAGGGACTAGCTACACCGGGGAGCTGTTTTTT. Protein product: CASSIGTSYTGELFF.

The chain joins TRBV29-1 to TRBJ1-4, with 10 bases that match TRBD1. The CDR3 is 13 residues long. From germline, CDR1 is SQVTM and CDR2 ANQGSEA. J gave up 6 bases and V 6 bases, and 4 bases lay outside the gene matches. The CDR3 nucleotides read TGCAGCGTCGGCGGGACAGGGGATGAAAAACTGTTTTTT. Residues: CSVGGTGDEKLFF.

The chain links TRBV5-1 to TRBJ2-7, with D maybe TRBD2 (6 bases). Germline V gives CDR1 SGHRS, CDR2 YFSETQ. The length of the CDR3 is 13 residues. V was clipped by 4 bases and J by 6 bases, with 14 bases between them. This chain's CDR3 is CASSPGEGFEQYV. The CDR3 DNA follows: TGCGCCAGCAGCCCGGGAGAGGGTTTCGAGCAGTACGTC.

The chain couples TRBV10-1 to TRBJ2-2; D is uncertain. V was pared by 3 bases and J by 0 bases, with 5 bases between. The CDR3 length is 14 residues. CDR1 and CDR2 from the germline V gene are WNHNN and SYGVQD (reference sequence). The CDR3 coding sequence is TGCGCCAGCAGTGAATATTCGAACACCGGGGAGCTGTTTTTT. It codes for CASSEYSNTGELFF.

The chain has TRBV28 and TRBJ2-1; TRBD2 matches 7 bases. The trim removed 1 base at V and 4 bases at J, leaving 10 bases unmatched. This CDR3 spans 17 amino acids. Looked up from germline, CDR1 is MDHEN and CDR2 is SYDVKM. CDR3 sequence reads: CASSLLGAGLIYNEQFF. CDR3 nucleotides: TGTGCCAGCAGTTTATTGGGAGCGGGACTTATATACAATGAGCAGTTCTTC.

J is TRBJ2-3 and V is TRBV20-1, with unresolved D. The V gene's germline CDR1 is DFQATT and CDR2 SNEGSKA (reference sequence). The V end lost 3 bases, the J end lost 6 bases, and 7 bases lay between the germline ends. The CDR3 has 11 amino acids. DNA for the CDR3: TGCAGTGCTAGCCTGAGGGATACGCAGTATTTT. Translation gives CSASLRDTQYF.

The sample holds a few counts of this clone. The rearrangement joins TRBV4-1 to TRBJ2-7; TRBD2 is a possible D gene (5 bases). This CDR3 has 17 amino acids. Trimming removed 4 bases at V and 3 bases at J, with 22 bases between. Germline V gene lookup returns CDR1 MGHRA and CDR2 YSYEKL. As DNA, the CDR3 is TGCGCCAGCAGCCCCAGCGGAGGACCCCGAGGTTACTACGAGCAGTACTTC. Translation gives CASSPSGGPRGYYEQYF.

This chain links TRBV9 with TRBJ1-6, with 7 bases fitting TRBD1. The germline CDR1 and CDR2 sequences are SGDLS and YYNGEE. The CDR3 is made up of 13 amino acids. V shed 3 bases, J shed 10 bases, and the junction held 4 bases outside the gene matches. As DNA, the CDR3 is TGTGCCAGCAGCGGGAACAGGGGCTCACCCCTCCACTTT. It translates to CASSGNRGSPLHF.

The chain has TRBV6-5 and TRBJ2-3, with 12 bases identical to TRBD2. CDR3 size: 14 residues. After removal of 6 bases from V and 6 bases from J, the junction contained 4 bases not matched to a gene. CDR1 and CDR2 (germline): MNHEY, SVGAGI. The CDR3 region has the DNA TGTGCCAGCAGGACTAGCGGGAGTAAGGATACGCAGTATTTT. The encoded protein is CASRTSGSKDTQYF.

The CDR3 loop is CASSVGRTSVTDTQYF. CDR3 in DNA: TGTGCCAGCAGCGTAGGAAGGACTAGCGTCACAGATACGCAGTATTTT. The chain couples TRBV9 to TRBJ2-3; 9 bases fit TRBD2. J gave up 2 bases and V 0 bases, and 4 bases lay outside the gene matches. The CDR3 sequence is 16 residues long. Germline values: CDR1 SGDLS, CDR2 YYNGEE. Based on the CDR3 plus reference TRBV9 and TRBJ2-3, the full variable domain is DSGVTQTPKHLITATGQRVTLRCSPRSGDLSVYWYQQSLDQGLQFLIQYYNGEERAKGNILERFSAQQFPDLHSELNLSSLELGDSALYFCASSVGRTSVTDTQYFGPGTRLTVL.

A note on this clone: This sample also contains other DNA sequences that code for the same CDR3. The chain uses TRBV19 and TRBJ1-1; maybe TRBD1 (6 bases). There are 13 residues in the CDR3. The germline V gene has CDR1 LNHDA and CDR2 SQIVND (reference sequence). V gave up 6 bases and J gave up 2 bases, with 10 bases separating them. The CDR3, as DNA: TGTGCCAGTAGCATACAGGGTAACACTGAAGCTTTCTTT. It encodes CASSIQGNTEAFF. Full variable domain (outside the CDR3, taken from reference TRBV19 and TRBJ1-1): DGGITQSPKYLFRKEGQNVTLSCEQNLNHDAMYWYRQDPGQGLRLIYYSQIVNDFQKGDIAEGYSVSREKKESFPLTVTSAQKNPTAFYLCASSIQGNTEAFFGQGTRLTVV.

The rearrangement uses TRBV7-6 and TRBJ2-7; 8 nucleotides agree with TRBD1. Germline V CDR1 and CDR2: SGHVS, FNYEAQ. This CDR3 has 17 amino acids. J gave up 0 bases and V 1 base, and 8 bases lay outside the gene matches. In DNA form, the CDR3 reads TGTGCCAGCAGCTTAGGCCCCAAGGGACAGGTCTCCTACGAGCAGTACTTC. Residues: CASSLGPKGQVSYEQYF.

This clone was detected only a few times. This chain joins TRBV9 and TRBJ2-2; a possible D gene is TRBD1 (6 bases). Germline values: CDR1 SGDLS, CDR2 YYNGEE. The CDR3 has 13 residues. V gave up 4 bases and J gave up 6 bases, with 10 bases separating them. Here the CDR3 DNA reads TGTGCCAGCAGCACAGGGTCTCCCGGGGAGCTGTTTTTT. Its protein is CASSTGSPGELFF.

This clone was counted once. The chain combines TRBV7-9 with TRBJ2-5, with D possibly matching TRBD1 (5 bases). The germline CDR1 and CDR2 sequences are SEHNR and FQNEAQ (reference sequence). Deletions cut 5 bases from V and 4 bases from J, with 11 bases between. The CDR3 loop spans 13 amino acids. CDR3 sequence reads: CASSRLGAETQYF. DNA for the CDR3: TGTGCCAGCAGCCGCCTAGGGGCAGAGACCCAGTACTTC. Based on the CDR3 plus reference TRBV7-9 and TRBJ2-5, the full variable domain is DTGVSQNPRHKITKRGQNVTFRCDPISEHNRLYWYRQTLGQGPEFLTYFQNEAQLEKSRLLSDRFSAERPKGSFSTLEIQRTEQGDSAMYLCASSRLGAETQYFGPGTRLLVL.

Of note for this clone: Additional DNA sequences in this sample encode the identical CDR3. This chain connects TRBV7-2 to TRBJ1-5; no definite D call. The CDR3 length is 15 residues. V was cut by 1 base and J by 0 bases, with 7 bases left in between. CDR1 and CDR2 from the germline V gene are SGHTA and FQGNSA. CDR3 nucleotides: TGTGCCAGCAGCTTAGACTCTAATAGCAATCAGCCCCAGCATTTT. Residues: CASSLDSNSNQPQHF.

The V gene is TRBV28, the J gene TRBJ1-6, with 7 bases matching TRBD1. The junction had 5 bases not matched to a gene; V was cut back by 5 bases and J by 4 bases. This CDR3 contains 15 residues. CDR1 is MDHEN and CDR2 is SYDVKM in the germline V gene. This CDR3 reads CASSTGTAYNSPLHF. The CDR3 coding sequence is TGTGCCAGCAGTACCGGGACAGCTTATAATTCACCCCTCCACTTT.